Reported below is one TCR beta chain. Germline values: CDR1 SGDLS, CDR2 YYNGEE. V lost 8 bases to trimming and J lost 8 bases, with 8 bases between them. The CDR3 is made up of 10 amino acids. This record comes from a study of blood T cell repertoires in COVID-19. Study-wide background: Samples taken during acute and convalescent COVID-19 were collected in the United States, Italy and Spain.

A Seattle source enrolled patients during active infection and followed them longitudinally. Generated by immunoSEQ multiplex PCR, the TCRdb table keeps only in-frame clones and is missing some. The sample records approximately 240,000 clones, about nine tenths being singletons. The rearrangement joins TRBV9 to TRBJ2-1; D unresolved. Sequencing input: peripheral blood. This clonotype was obtained from a man aged 30 to 45 with COVID-19, enrolled during active disease. The CDR3 is CASSGHEQFF. In DNA form, the CDR3 reads TGTGCCAGTTCGGGTCATGAGCAGTTCTTC.